This T cell receptor (beta chain) was identified in a study of blood T cell repertoires in COVID-19. TCRdb keeps only in-frame clones here, not all; method: immunoSEQ multiplex PCR. This sample carries over 250,000 clones, 86% of them seen once, and the ten largest clones take 2.6%. Participant ages covered about 18 to 95 years across 20 to 25 US areas. What was sequenced was PBMCs or T cells enriched from blood (not recorded which). The sequence was collected from a woman between 18 and 30 years old who had recovered from COVID-19.

CDR3: CASSWADLPGQGSYEQYF. The CDR3 DNA reads as TGCGCCAGCAGCTGGGCGGACTTACCGGGACAGGGATCCTACGAGCAGTACTTC. This chain joins TRBV5-1 and TRBJ2-7; the match to TRBD1 covers 9 bases. CDR3 length equals 18 residues. The ends lost 3 bases at V and 1 base at J; junction bases unmatched: 14. Germline loops: CDR1 SGHRS, CDR2 YFSETQ.